A single sample gave rise to the 2 T cell receptor beta chains below, sequenced in a study of Graves' ophthalmopathy and Graves' hyperthyroidism (dated by TCRdb to 2016 to 2019). Sequenced on an Illumina HiSeq 2000. For repertoire sequencing, TCR beta CDR3 regions were amplified from RNA transcripts. HTBI primers and the Qiagen OneStep RT-PCR kit were used in a first-round RT-PCR, which was followed by a second-round multiplex PCR, size selection and purification. The public reads were reanalyzed by TCRdb: fastp trimming at Q25, MiXCR alignment, in-frame beta chains only. Identical CDR3 proteins give one entry, which carries the most common genes and DNA. A total of more than 1,000,000 distinct CDR3 sequences appear in this sample, around a third of them only once. The ten largest clones take up approximately 10% of the sample. The specimen sequenced was peripheral blood or thyroid tissue (not recorded which). These receptors originate from an adult man with Graves' hyperthyroidism.

This clonotype was picked up many times. V is TRBV10-3 and J is TRBJ1-6; 8 nucleotides agree with TRBD1. The V gene's germline CDR1 is ENHRY and CDR2 SYGVKD. The CDR3 consists of 14 residues. V shed 10 bases and J 9 bases; nucleotides not matched to a gene: 11. Written as DNA, the CDR3 is TGTGCCACTGAGGGTGGACAGGGTAGTTCACCCCTCCACTTT. Protein sequence: CATEGGQGSSPLHF.

The chain combines TRBV6-6 with TRBJ2-7, with D possibly matching TRBD2 (5 bases). V dropped 2 bases and J dropped 3 bases, with 20 bases sitting between them. There are 17 residues in the CDR3. From germline, CDR1 is MNHNY and CDR2 SVGAGI (reference sequence). The CDR3 reads CASSYRGSEGFGYEQYF. The CDR3 DNA follows: TGTGCCAGCAGTTACCGAGGGAGCGAGGGCTTTGGCTACGAGCAGTACTTC.